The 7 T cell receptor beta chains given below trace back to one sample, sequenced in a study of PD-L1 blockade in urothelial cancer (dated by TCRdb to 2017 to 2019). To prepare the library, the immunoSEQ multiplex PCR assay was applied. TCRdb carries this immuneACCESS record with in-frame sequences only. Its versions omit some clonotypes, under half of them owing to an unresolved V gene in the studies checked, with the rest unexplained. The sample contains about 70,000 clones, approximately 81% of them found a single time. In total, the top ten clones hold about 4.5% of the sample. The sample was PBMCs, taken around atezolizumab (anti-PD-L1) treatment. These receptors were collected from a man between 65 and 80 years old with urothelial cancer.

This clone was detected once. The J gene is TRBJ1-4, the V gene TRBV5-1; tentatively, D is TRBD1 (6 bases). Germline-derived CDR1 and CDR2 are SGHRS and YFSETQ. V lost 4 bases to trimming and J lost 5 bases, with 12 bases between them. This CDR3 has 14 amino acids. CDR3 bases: TGCGCCAGCAGCACCGGACAGCACAATGAAAAACTGTTTTTT. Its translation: CASSTGQHNEKLFF. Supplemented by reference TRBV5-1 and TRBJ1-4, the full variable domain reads KAGVTQTPRYLIKTRGQQVTLSCSPISGHRSVSWYQQTPGQGLQFLFEYFSETQRNKGNFPGRFSGRQFSNSRSEMNVSTLELGDSALYLCASSTGQHNEKLFFGSGTQLSVL.

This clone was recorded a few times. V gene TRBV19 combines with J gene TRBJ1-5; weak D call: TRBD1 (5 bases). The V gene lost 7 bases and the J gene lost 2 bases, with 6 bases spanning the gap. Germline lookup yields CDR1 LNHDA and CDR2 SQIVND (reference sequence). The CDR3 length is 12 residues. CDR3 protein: CASTRGNQPQHF. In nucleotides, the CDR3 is TGTGCCAGTACCAGGGGCAATCAGCCCCAGCATTTT.

The CDR3 nucleotides read TGCGCCAGCAGCTCGGGACAGGGTAATGAAAAACTGTTTTTT. Translating gives CASSSGQGNEKLFF. V is TRBV5-1 and J is TRBJ1-4; TRBD1 agrees at 9 bases. The CDR3 is 14 amino acids. V trimming: 3 bases; J trimming: 4 bases; junction bases outside the gene matches: 1. Germline-derived CDR1 and CDR2 are SGHRS and YFSETQ. The entire variable domain, with the rest obtained from reference TRBV5-1 and TRBJ1-4, is as follows: KAGVTQTPRYLIKTRGQQVTLSCSPISGHRSVSWYQQTPGQGLQFLFEYFSETQRNKGNFPGRFSGRQFSNSRSEMNVSTLELGDSALYLCASSSGQGNEKLFFGSGTQLSVL.

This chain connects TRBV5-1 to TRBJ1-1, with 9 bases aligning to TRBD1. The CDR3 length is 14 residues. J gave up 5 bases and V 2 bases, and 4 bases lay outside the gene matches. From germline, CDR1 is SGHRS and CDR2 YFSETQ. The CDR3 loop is CASSFDRGTTEAFF. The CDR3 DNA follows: TGCGCCAGCAGCTTTGACAGGGGGACTACTGAAGCTTTCTTT.

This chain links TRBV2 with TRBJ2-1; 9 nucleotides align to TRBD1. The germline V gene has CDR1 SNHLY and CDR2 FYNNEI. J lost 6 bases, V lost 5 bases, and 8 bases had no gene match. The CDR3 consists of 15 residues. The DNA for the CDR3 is TGTGCCAGCAGTCGGGGACAGGGTTGGGTCAATGAGCAGTTCTTC. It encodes CASSRGQGWVNEQFF.

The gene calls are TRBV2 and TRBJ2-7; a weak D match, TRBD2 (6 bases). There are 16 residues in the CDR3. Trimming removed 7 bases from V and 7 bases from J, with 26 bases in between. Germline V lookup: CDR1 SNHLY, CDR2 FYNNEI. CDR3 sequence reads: CASKNPGTLPSLEQYF. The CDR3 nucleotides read TGTGCCAGCAAAAACCCCGGGACTCTTCCCTCCCTGGAGCAGTACTTC.

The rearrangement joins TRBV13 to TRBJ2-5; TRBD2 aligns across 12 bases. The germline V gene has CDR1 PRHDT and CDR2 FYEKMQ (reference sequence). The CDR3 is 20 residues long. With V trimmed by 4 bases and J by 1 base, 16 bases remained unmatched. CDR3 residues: CASSSPTSGSTFSSQETQYF. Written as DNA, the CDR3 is TGTGCCAGCAGCTCCCCGACTAGCGGGAGCACCTTTTCCTCCCAAGAGACCCAGTACTTC.